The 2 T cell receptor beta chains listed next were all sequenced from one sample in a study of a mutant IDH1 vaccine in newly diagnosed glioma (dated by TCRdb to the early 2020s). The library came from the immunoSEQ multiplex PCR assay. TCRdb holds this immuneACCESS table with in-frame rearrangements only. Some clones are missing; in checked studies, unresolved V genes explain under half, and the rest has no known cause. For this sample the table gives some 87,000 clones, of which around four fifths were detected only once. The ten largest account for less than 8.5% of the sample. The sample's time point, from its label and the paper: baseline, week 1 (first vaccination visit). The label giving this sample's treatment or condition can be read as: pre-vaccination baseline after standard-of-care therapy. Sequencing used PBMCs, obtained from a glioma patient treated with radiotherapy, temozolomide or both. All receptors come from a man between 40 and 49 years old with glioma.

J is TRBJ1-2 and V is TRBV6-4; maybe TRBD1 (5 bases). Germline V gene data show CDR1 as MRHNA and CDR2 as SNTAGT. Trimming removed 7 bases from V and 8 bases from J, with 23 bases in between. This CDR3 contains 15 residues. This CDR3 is CASNKTGTRERGYTF. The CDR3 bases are TGTGCCAGCAACAAAACCGGGACGCGGGAGAGGGGCTACACCTTC.

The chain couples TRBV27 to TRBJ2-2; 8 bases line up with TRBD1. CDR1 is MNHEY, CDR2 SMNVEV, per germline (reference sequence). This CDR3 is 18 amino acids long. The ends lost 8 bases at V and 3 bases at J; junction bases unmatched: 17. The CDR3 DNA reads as TGTGCCAGCTCCCAGGACAGGGTAAAATCGAGGGACACCGGGGAGCTGTTTTTT. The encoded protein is CASSQDRVKSRDTGELFF.